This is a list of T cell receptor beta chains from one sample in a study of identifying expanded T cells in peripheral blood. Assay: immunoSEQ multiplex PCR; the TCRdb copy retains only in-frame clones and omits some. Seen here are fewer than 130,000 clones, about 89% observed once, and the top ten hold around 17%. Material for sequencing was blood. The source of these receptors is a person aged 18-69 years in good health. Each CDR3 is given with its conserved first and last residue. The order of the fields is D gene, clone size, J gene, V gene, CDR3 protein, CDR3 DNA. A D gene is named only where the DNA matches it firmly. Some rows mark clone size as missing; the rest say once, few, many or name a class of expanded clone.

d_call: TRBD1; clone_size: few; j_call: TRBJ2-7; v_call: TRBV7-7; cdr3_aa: CASSAHRGSDEQYF; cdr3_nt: TGTGCCAGCAGCGCACACAGGGGTAGCGACGAGCAGTACTTC
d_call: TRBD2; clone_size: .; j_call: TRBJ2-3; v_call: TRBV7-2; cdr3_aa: CASSLGLAGAISSTDTQYF; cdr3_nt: TGTGCCAGCAGCTTAGGACTAGCGGGAGCCATTTCTAGCACAGATACGCAGTATTTT
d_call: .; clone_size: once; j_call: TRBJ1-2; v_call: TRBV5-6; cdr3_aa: CASSSGPLGGLNGYTF; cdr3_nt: TGTGCCAGCAGCTCCGGGCCACTGGGGGGTCTGAATGGCTACACCTTC
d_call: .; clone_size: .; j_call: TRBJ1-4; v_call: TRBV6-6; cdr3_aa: CASSLRPATNEKLFF; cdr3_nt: TGTGCCAGCAGCCTGCGACCCGCAACTAATGAAAAACTGTTTTTT
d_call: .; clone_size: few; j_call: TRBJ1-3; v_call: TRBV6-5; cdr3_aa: CASSYVRDGDTIYF; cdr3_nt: TGTGCCAGCAGTTACGTCAGGGATGGAGACACCATATATTTT
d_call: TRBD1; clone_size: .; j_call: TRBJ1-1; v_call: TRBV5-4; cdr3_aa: CASSPGQDEAFF; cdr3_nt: TGTGCCAGCAGCCCCGGACAGGATGAAGCTTTCTTT
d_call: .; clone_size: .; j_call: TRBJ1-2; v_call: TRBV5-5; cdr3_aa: CASSLVSTAPGYGYTF; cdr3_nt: TGTGCCAGCAGCTTGGTTTCAACTGCCCCAGGGTATGGCTACACCTTC
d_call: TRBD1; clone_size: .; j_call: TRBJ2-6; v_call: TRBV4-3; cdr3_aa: CASSQSDPRQGANSGANVLTF; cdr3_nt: TGCGCCAGCAGCCAATCCGACCCCCGACAGGGAGCCAACTCTGGGGCCAACGTCCTGACTTTC
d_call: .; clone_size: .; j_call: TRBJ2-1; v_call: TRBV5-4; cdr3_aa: CASSLDGSLWDEQFF; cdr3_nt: TGTGCCAGCAGCTTGGACGGTAGCCTTTGGGATGAGCAGTTCTTC
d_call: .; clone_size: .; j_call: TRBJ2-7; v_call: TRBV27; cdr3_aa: CASSSQTGYEQYF; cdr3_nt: TGTGCCAGCAGTTCTCAGACTGGCTACGAGCAGTACTTC
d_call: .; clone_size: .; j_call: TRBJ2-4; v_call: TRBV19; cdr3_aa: CASSYTPGQNIQYF; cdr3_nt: TGTGCCAGTAGTTACACCCCGGGGCAAAACATTCAGTACTTC
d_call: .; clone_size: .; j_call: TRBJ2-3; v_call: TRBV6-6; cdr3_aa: CASSLGVSYADTQYF; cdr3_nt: TGTGCCAGCAGTTTAGGGGTGTCCTACGCAGATACGCAGTATTTT
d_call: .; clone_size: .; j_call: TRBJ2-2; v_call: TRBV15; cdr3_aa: CATSIVGSNTGELFF; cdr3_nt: TGTGCCACCAGCATAGTCGGATCGAACACCGGGGAGCTGTTTTTT
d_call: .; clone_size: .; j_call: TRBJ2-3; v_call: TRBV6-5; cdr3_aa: CASSHLGNTDTQYF; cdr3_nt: TGTGCCAGCAGTCATCTGGGAAACACAGATACGCAGTATTTT
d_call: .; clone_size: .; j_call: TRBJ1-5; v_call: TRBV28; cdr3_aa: CASSPPPGLSNQPQHF; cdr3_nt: TGTGCCAGCAGCCCCCCCCCGGGTTTGAGCAATCAGCCCCAGCATTTT
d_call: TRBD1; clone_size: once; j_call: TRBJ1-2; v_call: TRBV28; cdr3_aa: CASSSSGTAPFYGYTF; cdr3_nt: TGTGCCAGCAGTTCCTCCGGGACAGCGCCTTTCTATGGCTACACCTTC
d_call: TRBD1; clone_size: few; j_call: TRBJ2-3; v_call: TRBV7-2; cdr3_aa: CASSWSGGADTQYF; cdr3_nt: TGTGCCAGCAGCTGGTCAGGGGGTGCAGATACGCAGTATTTT
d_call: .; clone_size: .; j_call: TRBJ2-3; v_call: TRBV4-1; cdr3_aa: CASSQNPGEGTDTQYF; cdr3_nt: TGCGCCAGCAGCCAGAACCCAGGGGAAGGCACAGATACGCAGTATTTT
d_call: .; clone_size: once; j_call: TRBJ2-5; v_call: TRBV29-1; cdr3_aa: CSVEGGKETQYF; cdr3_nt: TGCAGCGTTGAAGGGGGGAAGGAGACCCAGTACTTC
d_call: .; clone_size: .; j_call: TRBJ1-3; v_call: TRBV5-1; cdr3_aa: CASSLGNAGDTIYF; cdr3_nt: TGCGCCAGCAGCTTGGGTAATGCCGGCGACACCATATATTTT
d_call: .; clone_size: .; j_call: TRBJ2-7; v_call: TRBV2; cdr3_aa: CASSEWGRHYEQYF; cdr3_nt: TGTGCCAGCAGTGAATGGGGCAGGCACTACGAGCAGTACTTC
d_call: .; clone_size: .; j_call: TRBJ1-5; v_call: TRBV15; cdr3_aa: CATKRSESPANQPQHF; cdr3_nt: TGTGCCACAAAGCGGTCGGAGTCCCCCGCGAATCAGCCCCAGCATTTT
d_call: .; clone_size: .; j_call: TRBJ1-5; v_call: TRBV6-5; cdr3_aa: CASSPGLPNQPQHF; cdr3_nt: TGTGCCAGCAGTCCTGGACTGCCCAATCAGCCCCAGCATTTT
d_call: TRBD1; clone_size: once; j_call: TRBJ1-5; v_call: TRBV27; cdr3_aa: CASSLFPPWGQGHQPQHF; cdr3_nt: TGTGCCAGCAGTTTATTTCCGCCTTGGGGACAGGGCCATCAGCCCCAGCATTTT
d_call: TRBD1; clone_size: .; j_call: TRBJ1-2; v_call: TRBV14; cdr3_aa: CASSQGQGWFGYTF; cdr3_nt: TGTGCCAGCAGCCAAGGACAGGGGTGGTTTGGCTACACCTTC
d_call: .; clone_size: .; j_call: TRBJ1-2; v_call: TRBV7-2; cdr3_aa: CASTPQGMTYGYTF; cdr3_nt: TGTGCCAGCACCCCCCAGGGTATGACGTATGGCTACACCTTC
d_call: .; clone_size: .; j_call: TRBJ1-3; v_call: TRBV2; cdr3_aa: CASSEVSGQGRSSGNTIYF; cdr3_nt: TGTGCCAGCAGTGAAGTCTCTGGTCAGGGAAGGAGCTCTGGAAACACCATATATTTT
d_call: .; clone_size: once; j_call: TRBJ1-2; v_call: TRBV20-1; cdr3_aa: CSARRTVAYTF; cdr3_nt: TGCAGTGCTCGGCGGACAGTAGCCTACACCTTC
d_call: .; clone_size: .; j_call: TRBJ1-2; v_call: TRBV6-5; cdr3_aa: CAISVQDYGYTF; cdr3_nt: TGTGCCATCAGTGTACAGGATTATGGCTACACCTTC
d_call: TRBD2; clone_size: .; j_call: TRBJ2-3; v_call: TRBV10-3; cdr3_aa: CAISRAGGSTDTQYF; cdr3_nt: TGTGCCATCAGCAGAGCGGGGGGGAGCACAGATACGCAGTATTTT
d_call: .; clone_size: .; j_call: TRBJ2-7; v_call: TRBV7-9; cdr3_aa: CASSFGQGFSHEQYF; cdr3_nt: TGTGCCAGCAGCTTCGGTCAGGGGTTTTCCCACGAGCAGTACTTC
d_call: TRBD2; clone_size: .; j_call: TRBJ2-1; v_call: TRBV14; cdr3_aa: CASSQTSLAGDRPMNNEQFF; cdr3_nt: TGTGCCAGCAGCCAAACGTCACTAGCGGGGGACCGCCCCATGAACAATGAGCAGTTCTTC
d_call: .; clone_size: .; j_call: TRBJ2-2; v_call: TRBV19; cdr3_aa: CASTLGGAGELFF; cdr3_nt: TGTGCCAGTACCCTAGGGGGGGCCGGGGAGCTGTTTTTT
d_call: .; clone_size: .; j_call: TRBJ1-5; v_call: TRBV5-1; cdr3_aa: CASKWLMVNQPQHF; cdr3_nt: TGCGCCAGCAAGTGGTTAATGGTGAATCAGCCCCAGCATTTT
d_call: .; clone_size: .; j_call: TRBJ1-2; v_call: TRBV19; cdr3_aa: CATNRGGTLGYTF; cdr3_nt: TGTGCCACCAATAGGGGAGGCACCCTGGGCTACACCTTC
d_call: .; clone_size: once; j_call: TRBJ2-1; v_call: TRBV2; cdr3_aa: CASTQRGGSYNEQFF; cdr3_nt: TGTGCCAGCACGCAAAGGGGGGGATCCTACAATGAGCAGTTCTTC
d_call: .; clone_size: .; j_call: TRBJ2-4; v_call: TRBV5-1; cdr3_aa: CASSLTGAKNIQYF; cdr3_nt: TGCGCCAGCAGCTTGACAGGTGCCAAAAACATTCAGTACTTC
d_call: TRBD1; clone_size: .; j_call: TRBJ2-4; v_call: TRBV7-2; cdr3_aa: CASSPGQGLAKNIQYF; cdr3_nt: TGTGCCAGCAGCCCAGGACAGGGACTAGCCAAAAACATTCAGTACTTC
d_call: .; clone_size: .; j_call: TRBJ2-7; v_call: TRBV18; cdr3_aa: CASSPPFVRVGDEQYF; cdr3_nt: TGTGCCAGCTCACCACCTTTCGTCCGGGTTGGCGACGAGCAGTACTTC
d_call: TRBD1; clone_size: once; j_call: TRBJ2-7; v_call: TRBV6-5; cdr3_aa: CASSPDRGRVYEQYF; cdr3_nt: TGTGCCAGCAGTCCGGACAGGGGGCGCGTCTACGAGCAGTACTTC